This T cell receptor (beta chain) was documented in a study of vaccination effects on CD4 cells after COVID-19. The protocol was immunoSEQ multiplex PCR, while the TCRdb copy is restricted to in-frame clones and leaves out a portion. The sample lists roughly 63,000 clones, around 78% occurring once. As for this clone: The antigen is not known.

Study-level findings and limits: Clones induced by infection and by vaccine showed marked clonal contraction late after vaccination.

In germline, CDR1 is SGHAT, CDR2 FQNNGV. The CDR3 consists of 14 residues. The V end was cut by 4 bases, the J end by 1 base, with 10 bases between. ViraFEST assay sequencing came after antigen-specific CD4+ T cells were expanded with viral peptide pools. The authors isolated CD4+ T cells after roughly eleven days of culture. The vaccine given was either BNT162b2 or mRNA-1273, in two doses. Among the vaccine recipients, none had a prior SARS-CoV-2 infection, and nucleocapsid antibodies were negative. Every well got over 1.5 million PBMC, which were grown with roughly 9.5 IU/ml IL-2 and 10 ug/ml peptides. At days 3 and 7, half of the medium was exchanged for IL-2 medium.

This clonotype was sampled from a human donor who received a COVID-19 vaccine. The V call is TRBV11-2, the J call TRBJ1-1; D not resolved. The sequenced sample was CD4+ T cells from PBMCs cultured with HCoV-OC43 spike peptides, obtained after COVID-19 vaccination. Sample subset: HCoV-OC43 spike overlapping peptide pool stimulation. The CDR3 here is CASSYGRGNTEAFF. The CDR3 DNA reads TGTGCCAGCAGCTACGGACGGGGGAACACTGAAGCTTTCTTT.